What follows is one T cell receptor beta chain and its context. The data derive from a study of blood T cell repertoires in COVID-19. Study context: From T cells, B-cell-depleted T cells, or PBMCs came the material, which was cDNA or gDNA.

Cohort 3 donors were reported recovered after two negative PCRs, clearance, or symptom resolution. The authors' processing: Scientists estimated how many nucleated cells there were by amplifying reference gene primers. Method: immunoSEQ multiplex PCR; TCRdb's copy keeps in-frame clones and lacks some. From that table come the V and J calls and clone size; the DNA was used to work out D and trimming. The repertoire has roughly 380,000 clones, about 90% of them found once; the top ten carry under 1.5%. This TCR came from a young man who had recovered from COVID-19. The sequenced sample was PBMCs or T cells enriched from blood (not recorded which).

This chain's CDR3 is CAWKAGPGVGEQYF. The CDR3 coding sequence is TGTGCCTGGAAGGCGGGACCCGGAGTCGGCGAGCAGTACTTC. V gene TRBV30 combines with J gene TRBJ2-7; D may be TRBD2 (6 bases). Trimming took 4 bases from V and 6 from J, leaving 19 bases between them. Germline CDR1 and CDR2: GTSNPN and SVGIG (reference sequence). The CDR3 is 14 amino acids.